These 5 T cell receptor beta chains share one sample of origin, sequenced in a study of blood T cell repertoires in COVID-19. The method was immunoSEQ multiplex PCR; TCRdb's version includes in-frame clones alone and lacks a portion of them. This table has about 440,000 clones, roughly 91% appearing once. Sequenced input: PBMCs or T cells enriched from blood (not recorded which). The receptors originated from a man between 18 and 35 years old who had recovered from COVID-19.

The CDR3 coding sequence is TGTGCCAGTAGTATATGGGACAACTCCTATGGCTACACCTTC. Amino acid sequence: CASSIWDNSYGYTF. This rearrangement joins TRBV19 to TRBJ1-2; a possible D gene is TRBD1 (6 bases). The V end was cut by 2 bases, the J end by 4 bases, with 11 bases between. The germline V gene encodes CDR1 LNHDA and CDR2 SQIVND (reference sequence). The CDR3 is 14 amino acids.

The J gene is TRBJ2-6, the V gene TRBV21-1; the table assigns TRBD1, which was not confirmed against the DNA. TRBV21-1 is noted as a pseudogene. The CDR3 has 17 residues. CDR3 coding DNA: TGTGCCAGCACCGATTCCACAGGGGAGGCTGGGGCCAACGTCCTGACTTTC. Encoded protein: CASTDSTGEAGANVLTF.

The rearrangement links TRBV5-4 to TRBJ1-6, with D unclear. The CDR3 has 15 residues. Germline V gene sequence: CDR1 SGHNT, CDR2 YYREEE (reference sequence). With 5 bases removed from V and 3 bases from J, the gap between germline ends came to 12 bases. In nucleotides, the CDR3 is TGTGCCAGCAGTCCAGACACCGTCTATAATTCACCCCTCCACTTT. This encodes CASSPDTVYNSPLHF.

This chain joins TRBV12-3 or TRBV12-4 and TRBJ2-3, with D hard to call. Trimming cost V 5 bases and J 6 bases, with 6 bases left between them. The CDR3 is 11 amino acids. The CDR3 DNA follows: TGTGCCAGCAGTCGTGCGGATACGCAGTATTTT. Protein: CASSRADTQYF.

The rearrangement links TRBV29-1 to TRBJ2-7, with D tentatively TRBD2 (5 bases). The CDR3 is 15 amino acids. In germline, CDR1 is SQVTM, CDR2 ANQGSEA. Trimming removed 0 bases from V and 2 bases from J, with 14 bases in between. The CDR3 spells CSVEERAKKPYEQYF. CDR3 DNA: TGCAGCGTTGAAGAGAGGGCAAAAAAGCCCTACGAGCAGTACTTC.